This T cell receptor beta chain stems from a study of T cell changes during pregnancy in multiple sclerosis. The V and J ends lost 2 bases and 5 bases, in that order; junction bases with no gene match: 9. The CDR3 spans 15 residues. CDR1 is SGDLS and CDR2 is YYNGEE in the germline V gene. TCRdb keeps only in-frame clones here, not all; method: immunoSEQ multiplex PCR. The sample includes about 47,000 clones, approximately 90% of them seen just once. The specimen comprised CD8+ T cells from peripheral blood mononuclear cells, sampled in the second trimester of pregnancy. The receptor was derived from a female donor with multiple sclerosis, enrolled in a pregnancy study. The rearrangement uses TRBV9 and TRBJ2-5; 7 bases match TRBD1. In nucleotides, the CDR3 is TGTGCCAGCAGCGTTTTTGTCACAGGGGATGAGACCCAGTACTTC. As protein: CASSVFVTGDETQYF.